This TCR beta chain was sequenced during a study of control samples from healthy donors and cancer patients. CDR1 and CDR2 (germline): LNHDA, SQIVND (reference sequence). This CDR3 is built from 15 residues. The germline V and J ends were trimmed by 7 bases and 1 base, with 15 bases remaining between them. Some clones are missing from TCRdb's copy, which holds only in-frame ones; the method was immunoSEQ multiplex PCR. The sample gives about 78,000 clones, approximately 88% of which show up once; 6.5% to 8% is in the top ten. The sequence was obtained from an older woman in good health. The chain employs TRBV19 and TRBJ2-3; perhaps TRBD2 as D (5 bases). Sequencing was performed on blood. Here the CDR3 reads CASTLSRVRTDTQYF. In DNA, the CDR3 is TGTGCCAGTACCCTTTCGCGGGTACGCACAGATACGCAGTATTTT.